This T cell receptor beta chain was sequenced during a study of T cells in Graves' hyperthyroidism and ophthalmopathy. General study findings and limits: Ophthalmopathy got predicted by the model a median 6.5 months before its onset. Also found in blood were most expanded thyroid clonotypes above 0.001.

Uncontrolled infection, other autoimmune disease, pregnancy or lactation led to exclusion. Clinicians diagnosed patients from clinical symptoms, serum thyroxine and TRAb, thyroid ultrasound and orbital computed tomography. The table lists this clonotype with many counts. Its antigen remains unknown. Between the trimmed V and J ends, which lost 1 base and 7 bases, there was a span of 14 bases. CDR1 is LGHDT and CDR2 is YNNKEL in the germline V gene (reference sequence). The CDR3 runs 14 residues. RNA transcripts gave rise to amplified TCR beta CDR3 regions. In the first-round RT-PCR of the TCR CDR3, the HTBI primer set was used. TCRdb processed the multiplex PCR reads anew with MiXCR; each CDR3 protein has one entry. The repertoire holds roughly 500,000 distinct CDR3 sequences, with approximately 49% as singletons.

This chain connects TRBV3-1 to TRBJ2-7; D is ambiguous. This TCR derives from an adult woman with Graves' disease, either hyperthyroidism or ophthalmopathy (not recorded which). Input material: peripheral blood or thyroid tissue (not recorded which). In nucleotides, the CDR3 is TGTGCCAGCAGCCAAGGGTTGCTAGTCTCTGAGCAGTACTTC. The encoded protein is CASSQGLLVSEQYF.